These T cell receptor beta chains were read from a single sample in a study of identical twins. TCRdb used MiXCR to reprocess the 5' RACE reads, holding one entry per CDR3 protein. This table holds 400,000 to 500,000 distinct CDR3 sequences, 13% to 15% found once. The same specimen was also included in a second study, on yellow fever vaccine responses in identical twins.

Sequenced input: CD4+ T cells sorted from blood. Every receptor here comes from a woman between 18 and 30 years old in good health. CDR3s include the opening cysteine and the closing phenylalanine or tryptophan. A D gene is named only where the DNA matches it firmly. Size is stated for part of the rows, as once, few or many counts, or as a class when the clone is expanded.

cdr3_nt cdr3_aa d_call j_call clone_size v_call cdr3_length
TGTGCCTGGAGGCCGGGACCCACAGATACGCAGTATTTT CAWRPGPTDTQYF . TRBJ2-3 few TRBV30 13
TGTGCCAGCAGCTCACAGTTTAACAGGAAGGCTGAAGCTTTCTTT CASSSQFNRKAEAFF . TRBJ1-1 . TRBV7-2 15
TGCAGCGGAACGACTATCCACGAGCAGTACTTC CSGTTIHEQYF . TRBJ2-7 many TRBV29-1 11
TGTGCCAGCAGCCTAACAGGGTACCAGCCCCAGCATTTT CASSLTGYQPQHF . TRBJ1-5 few TRBV7-2 13
. CSVTLVFGEGSF . TRBJ1-1 few TRBV29-1 12
TGTGCCAGCAGCTCCCAGGACGGACACTACGAGCAGTACTTC CASSSQDGHYEQYF . TRBJ2-7 many TRBV7-2 14
TGTGCCTGGAACAGGGCAGCTGGAAACACCATATATTTT CAWNRAAGNTIYF . TRBJ1-3 . TRBV30 13
TGCAGCGTTGAAGGAGGCCAGGGGAGCTCCTACGAGCAGTACTTC CSVEGGQGSSYEQYF . TRBJ2-7 many TRBV29-1 15
TGTGCCAGCAGCTTAGATCTGGGACCCGGCAGAGATACGCAGTATTTT CASSLDLGPGRDTQYF . TRBJ2-3 few TRBV11-2 16
TGTGCCAGCAGCCAAGAGTTGCGGGGAGCCGGTGAGCAGTTCTTC CASSQELRGAGEQFF . TRBJ2-1 few TRBV3-1 15
TGCGCCAGCAGCACGGACAGTAGCACAGATACGCAGTATTTT CASSTDSSTDTQYF . TRBJ2-3 many TRBV5-1 14
TGTGCCAGCAGTTTAATACAGGGGTATAGCTATGGCTACACCTTC CASSLIQGYSYGYTF TRBD1 TRBJ1-2 . TRBV27 15
TGTGCCAGCTCACCCTACGGAGGTAGAGAGACCCAGTACTTC CASSPYGGRETQYF . TRBJ2-5 few TRBV18 14
TGTGCGCCGCGATTCGAGGACTCTGAGCAGTACTTC CAPRFEDSEQYF . TRBJ2-7 . TRBV21-1 12
TGTGCCAGCAGCTTAGGCATACTTAGCACAGATACGCAGTATTTT CASSLGILSTDTQYF . TRBJ2-3 . TRBV7-8 15
TGTGCCAGCAGTTCTGCCCCGCCGAGACAGGGGGCGATTCTAGTGGTTGAGCAGTTCTTC CASSSAPPRQGAILVVEQFF TRBD1 TRBJ2-1 . TRBV12-3/TRBV12-4 20
TGTGCCAGCAGTTTGAGGGGACAGGGTATTGAGCAGTTCTTC CASSLRGQGIEQFF TRBD1 TRBJ2-1 few TRBV12-3/TRBV12-4 14
TGTGCCAGCAGCTCTACAGGGGTCAACACCGGGGAGCTGTTTTTT CASSSTGVNTGELFF TRBD1 TRBJ2-2 . TRBV11-3 15